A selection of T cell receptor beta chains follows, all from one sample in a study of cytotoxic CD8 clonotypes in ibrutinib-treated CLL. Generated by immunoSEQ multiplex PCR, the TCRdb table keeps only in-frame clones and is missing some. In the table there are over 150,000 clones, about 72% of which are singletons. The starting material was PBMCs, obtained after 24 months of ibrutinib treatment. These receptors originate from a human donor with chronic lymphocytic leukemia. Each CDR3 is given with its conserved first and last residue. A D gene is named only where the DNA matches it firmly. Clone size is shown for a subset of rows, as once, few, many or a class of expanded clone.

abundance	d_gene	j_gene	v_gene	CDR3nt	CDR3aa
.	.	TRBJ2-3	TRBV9	TGTGCCAGCAGCGTAGGAGGGTATTCGGACACAGATACGCAGTATTTT	CASSVGGYSDTDTQYF
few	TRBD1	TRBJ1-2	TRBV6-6	TGTGCCAGCAGTGACCTGGGACAGGCTCATGGCTACACCTTC	CASSDLGQAHGYTF
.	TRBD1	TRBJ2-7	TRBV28	TGTGCCAGCAGATTCCGACAGGGGGGATTCTACGAGCAGTACTTC	CASRFRQGGFYEQYF
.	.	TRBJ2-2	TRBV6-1	TGTGCCAGCAGTGTACTGGACGAGCTGTTTTTT	CASSVLDELFF
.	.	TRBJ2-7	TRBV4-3	TGCGCCAGCAGCCAAGAACCGGGACAGCCACTACTAGCCTCCTACGAGCAGTACTTC	CASSQEPGQPLLASYEQYF
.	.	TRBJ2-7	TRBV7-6	TGTGCCAGCAGCTTAGAAGGGTTGGGGATGTGGGACCAGAGGTTGGAGCAGTACTTC	CASSLEGLGMWDQRLEQYF
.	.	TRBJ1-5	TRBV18	TGTGCCAGCTCACCCTCGGAGGGACCCAATCAGCCCCAGCATTTT	CASSPSEGPNQPQHF
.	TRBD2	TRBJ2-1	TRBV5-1	TGCGCCAGCAGCATGACTAGCGGGTCACAGTACAATGAGCAGTTCTTC	CASSMTSGSQYNEQFF
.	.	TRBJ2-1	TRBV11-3	TGTGCCAGCAGCTACACCGACCGACCCGACAATGAGCAGTTCTTC	CASSYTDRPDNEQFF
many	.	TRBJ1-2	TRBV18	TGTGCCAGCTCACCACTGAGGGACCAGGATGGCTACACCTTC	CASSPLRDQDGYTF
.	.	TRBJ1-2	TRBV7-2	TGTGCCAGCAGCTTAGCGAGTGACGACTATGGCTACACCTTC	CASSLASDDYGYTF
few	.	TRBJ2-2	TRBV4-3	TGCGCCAGCAGCCTATCGGTGGGAGCTGGCGGGGAGCTGTTTTTT	CASSLSVGAGGELFF
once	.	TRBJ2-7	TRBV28	TGTGCCAGCAGTACCCCCCGACAGCGTCTAACCTACGAGCAGTACTTC	CASSTPRQRLTYEQYF
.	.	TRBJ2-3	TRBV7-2	TGTGCCAGCAGCTTATCTTCCCCAGATACGCAGTATTTT	CASSLSSPDTQYF
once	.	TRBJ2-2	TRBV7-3	TGTGCCAGCAGCGTTTTCAGGAACACCGGGGAGCTGTTTTTT	CASSVFRNTGELFF
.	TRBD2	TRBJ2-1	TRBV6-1	TGTGCCAGCAGTGTAACACTAGCGGGAACGTACAATGAGCAGTTCTTC	CASSVTLAGTYNEQFF
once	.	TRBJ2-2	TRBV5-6	TGTGCCAGCAGCTATCGCCCCCGTCCTAACACCGGGGAGCTGTTTTTT	CASSYRPRPNTGELFF
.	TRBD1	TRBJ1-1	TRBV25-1	TGTGCCAGCAGTGATTATAGGGGGCATAGCACTGAAGCTTTCTTT	CASSDYRGHSTEAFF
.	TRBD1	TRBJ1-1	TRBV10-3	TGTGCCATCAGTGCGACAGGGCTGGACACTGAAGCTTTCTTT	CAISATGLDTEAFF
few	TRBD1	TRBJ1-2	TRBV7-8	TGTGCCAGCAGCCGGACAGGGGCAGGCTATGGCTACACCTTC	CASSRTGAGYGYTF
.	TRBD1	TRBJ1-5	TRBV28	TGTGCCAGCAGCCTGGGGACAGGGGCTCAGCCCCAGCATTTT	CASSLGTGAQPQHF
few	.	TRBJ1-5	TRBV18	TGTGCCAGCTCCCTTGGCTTGGGGATAACCAGCAATCAGCCCCAGCATTTT	CASSLGLGITSNQPQHF
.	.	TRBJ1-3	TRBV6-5	TGTGCCAGCAGTTATGGGGACTCTGGAAACACCATATATTTT	CASSYGDSGNTIYF
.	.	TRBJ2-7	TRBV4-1	TGCGCCAGCAGCCAAGACCATTCGGGAGTGTACGAGCAGTACTTC	CASSQDHSGVYEQYF
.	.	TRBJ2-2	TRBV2	TGTGCCAGCAGTGTTAGAGGGTCAGGGGAGCTGTTTTTT	CASSVRGSGELFF
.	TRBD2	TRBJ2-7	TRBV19	TGTGCCAGTAGTATAGCCTCGGCGGGAGGGCCGGTGGGCTACGAGCAGTACTTC	CASSIASAGGPVGYEQYF
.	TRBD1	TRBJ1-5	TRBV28	TGTGCCAGCAGTTTCAGGGGGTTGGGGCATCAGCCCCAGCATTTT	CASSFRGLGHQPQHF
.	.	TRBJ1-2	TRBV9	TGTGCCAGCAGCGTAGCTACCCAGGAGGGACTAAACTATGGCTACACCTTC	CASSVATQEGLNYGYTF
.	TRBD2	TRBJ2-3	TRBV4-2	TGTGCCAGCAGCCAAGATTCCGCCGCGGGAGAGTTAGATACGCAGTATTTT	CASSQDSAAGELDTQYF
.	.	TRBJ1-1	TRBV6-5	TGTGCCAGCAGTTACGGTCTACCCCTGAACACTGAAGCTTTCTTT	CASSYGLPLNTEAFF
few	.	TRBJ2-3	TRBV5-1	TGCGCCAGCAGCTTCGGGACATTCAGGAGCACAGATACGCAGTATTTT	CASSFGTFRSTDTQYF
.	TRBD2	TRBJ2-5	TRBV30	TGTGCCTGGAGGTCCGGACTAGCCGGCTCCCGAGAGACCCAGTACTTC	CAWRSGLAGSRETQYF
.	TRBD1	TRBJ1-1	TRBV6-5	TGTGCCAGCAGCCAGACAGGGAGGGTCACTGAAGCTTTCTTT	CASSQTGRVTEAFF
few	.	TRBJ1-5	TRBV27	TGTGCCAGCAGTTTTCGAGAGTATCAGCCCCAGCATTTT	CASSFREYQPQHF
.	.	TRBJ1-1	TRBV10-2	TGCGCCAGCAGTGAGATCGGGGGCCGCGCTTTCTTT	CASSEIGGRAFF
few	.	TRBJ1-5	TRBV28	TGTGCCAGCTTTTCGGGGAATCAGCCCCAGCATTTT	CASFSGNQPQHF
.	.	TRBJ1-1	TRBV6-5	TGTGCCAGCAGTTACTCAACTGTGCCCACTGAAGCTTTCTTT	CASSYSTVPTEAFF
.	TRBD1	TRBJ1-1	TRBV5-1	TGCGCCAGCAGCTGGGGGACAGGCGCGAACACTGAAGCTTTCTTT	CASSWGTGANTEAFF
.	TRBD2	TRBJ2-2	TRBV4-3	TGCGCCAGCAGCCAAGCGGGAGGTCGGACCGGGGAGCTGTTTTTT	CASSQAGGRTGELFF
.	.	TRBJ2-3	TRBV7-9	TGTGCCAGCAGCCCCTACGATACGCAGTATTTT	CASSPYDTQYF
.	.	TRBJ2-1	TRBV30	TGTGCCTGGAGGTTTAAGGCTAGAATGAACAATGAGCAGTTCTTC	CAWRFKARMNNEQFF
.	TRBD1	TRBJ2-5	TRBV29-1	TGCAGCGTGGGACCGGGTGGGGACAGGGGCCTATTTCATCGAGAGACCCAGTACTTC	CSVGPGGDRGLFHRETQYF
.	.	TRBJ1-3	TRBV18	TGTGCCAGCTCACCGCAGGGGTCCTCTGGAAACACCATATATTTT	CASSPQGSSGNTIYF
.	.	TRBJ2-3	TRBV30	TGTGCCTGGAGAGCAGGGGTAGATACGCAGTATTTT	CAWRAGVDTQYF
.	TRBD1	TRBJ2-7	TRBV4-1	TGCGCCAGCAGCCAGGCCAGGGGGCAAAGCTCCTACGAGCAGTACTTC	CASSQARGQSSYEQYF
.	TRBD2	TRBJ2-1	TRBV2	TGTGCCAGCAGTGATGCTAGCGGGAGTCCCTACAATGAGCAGTTCTTC	CASSDASGSPYNEQFF
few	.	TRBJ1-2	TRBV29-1	TGCAGCGCTCGACCCATAGGGACGCCTGGCTACACCTTC	CSARPIGTPGYTF
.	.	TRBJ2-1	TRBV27	TGTGCCAGCTTCGCCGGGGCGCGGCACAATGAGCAGTTCTTC	CASFAGARHNEQFF
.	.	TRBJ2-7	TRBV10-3	TGTGCCATCAGCCCAGGGTTTTACGGCTACGAGCAGTACTTC	CAISPGFYGYEQYF
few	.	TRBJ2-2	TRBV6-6	TGTGCCAGCAGTTACTCTTTGACTACAGGCGGGGAGCTGTTTTTT	CASSYSLTTGGELFF
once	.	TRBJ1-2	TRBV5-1	TGCGCCAGCAGCCCTTGGCAGGGAAACTATGGCTACACCTTC	CASSPWQGNYGYTF
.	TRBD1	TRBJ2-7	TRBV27	TGTGCCAGCAGAATACAGGGGGCCTACGAGCAGTACTTC	CASRIQGAYEQYF
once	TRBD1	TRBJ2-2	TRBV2	TGTGCCAGCAGTGAGACAGGGTCGAACACCGGGGAGCTGTTTTTT	CASSETGSNTGELFF
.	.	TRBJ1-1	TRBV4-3	TGCGCCAGCAGCCAAGATAGCAGGGCCCTTTACACTGAAGCTTTCTTT	CASSQDSRALYTEAFF
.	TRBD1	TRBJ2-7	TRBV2	TGTGCCAGCAGCCCGGGACAGGGGTCCTACGAGCAGTACTTC	CASSPGQGSYEQYF